This T cell receptor beta chain came from a study of shared clonotypes between healthy human individuals (dated by TCRdb to the early 2020s). Regarding the study in general: The cohort included a few men and a couple of women between 18 and 49 years of age. Between about 0.94 and 8.9 billion PBMCs per donor were obtained by leukapheresis. To increase sequencing depth and limit assay-specific biases, different laboratories used diverse techniques to prepare libraries and sequence TCR repertoires. To estimate repertoire size and how much clonotype sharing occurs between individuals, the study deeply sequenced the blood TCR repertoires of about 5 healthy adults. For each donor, CD4 naive and CD4 memory were each given three plates, CD8 naive was given two plates, and CD8 memory was given one plate. Study-level results and caveats: Sharing across a few donors was observed for 4.5% to 6.5% of naive CD4, 3% to 4% of naive CD8, roughly 2.3% of memory CD4, and around 0.44% of memory CD8 clonotypes. Even with the large sequencing depth, rarefaction of the sorted-subset datasets indicated that sequencing was incomplete. The genetic and exposure-history diversity represented was limited by the small number of donors. Naive subsets generally had larger estimated clonotype richness than memory subsets did. Pairwise subsampling indicated that sequencing depth was expected to affect the degree of clonotype sharing among donors. Sampling was restricted to blood, and TCR repertoires in tissues likely differ from the TCR repertoires found in blood. Clonotypes shared by all four sorted-subset donors showed higher generation probabilities than non-shared clonotypes.

TCR CDR3 regions were amplified from genomic DNA by multiplex PCR using the deep immunoSEQ assay. Extracted genomic DNA from each cell subset was spread evenly across all wells of several immunoSEQ 96-well plates, with each plate serving as a replicate. Each replicate PCR for sorted subsets received about 180 ng genomic DNA, equal to tens of thousands of T cell genomes. Purified libraries were measured with a Qubit 3.0 fluorometer, size-checked on a Bioanalyzer 2100, and measured again with the KAPA Library Quantification kit. A separate single-read 150-cycle Illumina NextSeq 550 flow cell was used to sequence each immunoSEQ 96-well plate. The source study handled its data this way. Because the immunoSEQ output held only junctional sequences and lacked quality scores, the filtering could not match the filtering applied to full-length reads. Sequences were annotated with PyIR, a Python wrapper for IgBLAST v1.9, using IMGT germline references to assign V/J genes and CDR3. Reads were removed for weak V/J assignments (E-value above 1e-6), missing CDR3, stop codons, out-of-frame junctions, or ambiguous translated residues. V3J clonotypes were defined by identical inferred V gene, J gene, and CDR3 amino acid sequence. To compute the percentage overlap between repertoires, the number of shared unique clonotypes was divided by the size of the smaller repertoire. RTK rarefaction, the Chao1 estimator, and Recon v2.1 estimates of unobserved clonotypes were used to assess repertoire richness. OLGA was used to compute generation probabilities for all TCRbeta clonotypes that the gDNA method yielded from a handful of donors. TCRdb retrieved this table from immuneACCESS and kept in-frame rearrangements only. Not all clones are present; in checked studies, unresolved V genes account for under half, and no reason is known for the remainder. That table is the source of V, J and clone size, and D and trimming were worked out from the DNA. The sample yields about 580,000 clones; 95% to 98% were counted once. Of the sample, approximately 0.3% falls within the top ten clones.

Spanning cysteine to phenylalanine, the CDR3 consists of 17 amino acids. The DNA shown is the 51-base CDR3, in frame from base 1. A distance of 20 bases separates the germline ends of V and J, which lose 5 bases and 0 bases respectively. Via the germline V gene (reference sequence), CDR1 is SEHNR and CDR2 FQNEAQ. CD8 naive samples were CD45RO-negative cells positively selected for CCR7, giving a CD45RA+CCR7+ population that excluded TemRA cells. The donors were healthy, HIV-negative adults with no recently reported acute infections or vaccinations. Every donor was a Caucasian adult residing in Nashville, Tennessee, USA. After blood collection by leukapheresis, PBMCs were isolated using Ficoll-Histopaque density gradient centrifugation and then cryopreserved in the vapor phase of liquid nitrogen. Analytical flow cytometry was used to check the purity and quantity of each magnetically sorted T cell population. Genomic DNA was isolated from each sorted fraction and quantified by UV absorbance on a Nanodrop 2000c.

As regards this clone: The clone's antigen remains unknown. The record has no base qualities; no much larger clone is one base away.

The clonotype was recovered from a young man in good health. Sequenced sample: naive CD8+ T cells sorted from blood. According to the study, the label for this sample's cell subset or site signals: CD45RA+CCR7+. Here the chain combines TRBV7-9 and TRBJ2-7; the D gene is perhaps TRBD2, from 7 matching bases. The CDR3 region: CASSPGGRGALSYEQYF. In nucleotides, the sequence is TGTGCCAGCAGCCCCGGCGGACGGGGGGCCCTCTCCTACGAGCAGTACTTC.